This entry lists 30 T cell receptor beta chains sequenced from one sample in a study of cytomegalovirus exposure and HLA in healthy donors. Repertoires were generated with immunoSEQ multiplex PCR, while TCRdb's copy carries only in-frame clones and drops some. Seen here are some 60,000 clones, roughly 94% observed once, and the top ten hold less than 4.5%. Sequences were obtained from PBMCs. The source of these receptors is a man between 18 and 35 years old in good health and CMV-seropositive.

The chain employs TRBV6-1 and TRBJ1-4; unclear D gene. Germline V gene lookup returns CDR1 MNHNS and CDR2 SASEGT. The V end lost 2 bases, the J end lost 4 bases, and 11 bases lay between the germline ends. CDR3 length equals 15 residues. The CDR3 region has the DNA TGTGCCAGCAGTGAACCAGGCAGCGGTAATGAAAAACTGTTTTTT. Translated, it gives CASSEPGSGNEKLFF.

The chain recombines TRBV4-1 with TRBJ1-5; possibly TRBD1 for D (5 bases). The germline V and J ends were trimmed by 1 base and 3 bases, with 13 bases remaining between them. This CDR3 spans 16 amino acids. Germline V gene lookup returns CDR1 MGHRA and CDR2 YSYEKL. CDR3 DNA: TGCGCCAGCAGCCAAGTCCCAGGGACTGACAATCAGCCCCAGCATTTT. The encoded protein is CASSQVPGTDNQPQHF.

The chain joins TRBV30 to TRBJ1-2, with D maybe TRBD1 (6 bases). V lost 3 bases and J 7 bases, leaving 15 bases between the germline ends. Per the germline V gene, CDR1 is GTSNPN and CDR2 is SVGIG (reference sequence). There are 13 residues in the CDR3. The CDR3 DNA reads TGTGCCTGGAGGCCCTCGGGGGGCCGTGGCTACACCTTC. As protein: CAWRPSGGRGYTF.

CDR3 protein: CASSFRPTGTEAFF. Here the CDR3 DNA reads TGTGCCAGCAGCTTTCGGCCTACAGGGACTGAAGCTTTCTTT. The V and J genes are TRBV7-2 and TRBJ1-1; D perhaps matches TRBD1 (6 bases). The CDR3 has 14 amino acids. Trimming took off 3 bases at V and 5 bases at J, with 13 bases between the two ends. Germline V CDR1 and CDR2: SGHTA, FQGNSA.

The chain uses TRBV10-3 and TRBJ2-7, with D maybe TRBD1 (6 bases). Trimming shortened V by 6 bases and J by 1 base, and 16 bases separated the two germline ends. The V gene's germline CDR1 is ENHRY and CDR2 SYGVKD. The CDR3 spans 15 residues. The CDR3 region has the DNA TGTGCCATCAGCCCGGACAGCGGCGTTTCCTACGAGCAGTACTTC. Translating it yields CAISPDSGVSYEQYF.

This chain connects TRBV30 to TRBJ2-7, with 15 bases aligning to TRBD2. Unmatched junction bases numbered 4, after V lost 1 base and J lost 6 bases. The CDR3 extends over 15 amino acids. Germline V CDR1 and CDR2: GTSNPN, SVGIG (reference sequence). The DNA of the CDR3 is TGTGCCTGGAGTGGGACTAGCGGGGGGGCCGCCGAGCAGTACTTC. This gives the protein CAWSGTSGGAAEQYF. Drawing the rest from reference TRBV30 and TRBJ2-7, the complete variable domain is SQTIHQWPATLVQPVGSPLSLECTVEGTSNPNLYWYRQAAGRGLQLLFYSVGIGQISSEVPQNLSASRPQDRQFILSSKKLLLSDSGFYLCAWSGTSGGAAEQYFGPGTRLTVT.

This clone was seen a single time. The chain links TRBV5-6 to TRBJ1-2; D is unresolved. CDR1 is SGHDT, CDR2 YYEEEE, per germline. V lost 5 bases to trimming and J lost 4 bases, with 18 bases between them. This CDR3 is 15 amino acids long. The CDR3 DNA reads TGTGCCAGCAGTTCGTCTCCGAGGGTTTTCTATGGCTACACCTTC. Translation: CASSSSPRVFYGYTF. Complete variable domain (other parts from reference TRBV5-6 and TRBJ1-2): DAGVTQSPTHLIKTRGQQVTLRCSPKSGHDTVSWYQQALGQGPQFIFQYYEEEERQRGNFPDRFSGHQFPNYSSELNVNALLLGDSALYLCASSSSPRVFYGYTFGSGTRLTVV.

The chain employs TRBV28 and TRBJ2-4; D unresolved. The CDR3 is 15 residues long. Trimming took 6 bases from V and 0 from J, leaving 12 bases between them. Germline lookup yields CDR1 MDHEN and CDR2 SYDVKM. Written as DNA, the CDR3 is TGTGCCAGCAGAAGGAGCCTATTAGCCAAAAACATTCAGTACTTC. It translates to CASRRSLLAKNIQYF.

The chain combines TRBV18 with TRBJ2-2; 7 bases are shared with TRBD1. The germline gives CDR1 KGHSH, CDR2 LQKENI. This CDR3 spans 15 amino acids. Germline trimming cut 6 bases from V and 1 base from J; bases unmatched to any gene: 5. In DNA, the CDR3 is TGTGCCAGCTCGGGGACAGCAGAGAACACCGGGGAGCTGTTTTTT. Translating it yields CASSGTAENTGELFF.

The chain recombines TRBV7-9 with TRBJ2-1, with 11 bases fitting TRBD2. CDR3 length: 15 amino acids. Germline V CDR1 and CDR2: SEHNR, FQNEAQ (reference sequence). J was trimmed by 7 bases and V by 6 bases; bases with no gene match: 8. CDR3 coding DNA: TGTGCCAGCAGTTCACTGACTAGCGGGAAGAATGAGCAGTTCTTC. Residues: CASSSLTSGKNEQFF.

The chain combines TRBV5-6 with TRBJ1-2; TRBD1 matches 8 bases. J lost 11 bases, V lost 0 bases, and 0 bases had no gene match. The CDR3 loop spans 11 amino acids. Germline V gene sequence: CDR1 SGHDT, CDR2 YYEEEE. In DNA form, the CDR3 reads TGTGCCAGCAGCTTGGGGACAGGGTACACCTTC. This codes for CASSLGTGYTF.

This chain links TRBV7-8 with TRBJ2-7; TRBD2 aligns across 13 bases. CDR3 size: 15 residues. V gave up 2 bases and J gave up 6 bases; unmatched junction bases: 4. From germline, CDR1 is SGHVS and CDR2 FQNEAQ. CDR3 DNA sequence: TGTGCCAGCAGCTTAATGGGACTAGCGGGACGCGAGCAGTACTTC. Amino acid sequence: CASSLMGLAGREQYF.

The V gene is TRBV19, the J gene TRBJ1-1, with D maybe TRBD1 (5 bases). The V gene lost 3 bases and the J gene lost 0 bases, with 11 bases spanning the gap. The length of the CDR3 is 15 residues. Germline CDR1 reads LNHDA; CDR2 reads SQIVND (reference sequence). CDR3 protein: CASSMGRIMNTEAFF. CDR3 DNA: TGTGCCAGTAGTATGGGGCGGATCATGAACACTGAAGCTTTCTTT.

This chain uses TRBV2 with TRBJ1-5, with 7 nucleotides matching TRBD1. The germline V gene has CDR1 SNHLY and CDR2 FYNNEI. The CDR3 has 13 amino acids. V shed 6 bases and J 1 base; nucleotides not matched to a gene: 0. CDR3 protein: CASRQGSNQPQHF. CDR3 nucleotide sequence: TGTGCCAGCAGACAGGGGAGCAATCAGCCCCAGCATTTT.

The DNA of the CDR3 is TGTGCCAGCAGCCTGGGGTCAGGGGATGAGCAGTTCTTC. It codes for CASSLGSGDEQFF. V gene TRBV7-3 combines with J gene TRBJ2-1; D is possibly TRBD1 (6 bases). Looked up from germline, CDR1 is SGHTA and CDR2 is FQGTGA. V was shortened by 5 bases and J by 8 bases, with 13 bases between the two germline ends. The CDR3 length is 13 residues. Full variable domain (rest looked up from reference TRBV7-3 and TRBJ2-1): GAGVSQTPSNKVTEKGKYVELRCDPISGHTALYWYRQSLGQGPEFLIYFQGTGAADDSGLPNDRFFAVRPEGSVSTLKIQRTERGDSAVYLCASSLGSGDEQFFGPGTRLTVL.

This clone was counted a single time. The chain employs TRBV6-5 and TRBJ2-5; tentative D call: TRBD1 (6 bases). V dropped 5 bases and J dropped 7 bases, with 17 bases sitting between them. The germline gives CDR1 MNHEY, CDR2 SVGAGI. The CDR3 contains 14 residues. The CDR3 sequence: CASSQSGVAGTQYF. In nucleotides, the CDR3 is TGTGCCAGCAGTCAATCAGGGGTTGCAGGGACCCAGTACTTC.

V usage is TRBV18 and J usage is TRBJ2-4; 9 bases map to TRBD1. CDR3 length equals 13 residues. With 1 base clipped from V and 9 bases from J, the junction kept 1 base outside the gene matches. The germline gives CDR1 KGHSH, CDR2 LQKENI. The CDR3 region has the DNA TGTGCCAGCTCACCACGACAGGGGGTCATTCAGTACTTC. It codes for CASSPRQGVIQYF. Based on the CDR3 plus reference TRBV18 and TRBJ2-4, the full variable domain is NAGVMQNPRHLVRRRGQEARLRCSPMKGHSHVYWYRQLPEEGLKFMVYLQKENIIDESGMPKERFSAEFPKEGPSILRIQQVVRGDSAAYFCASSPRQGVIQYFGAGTRLSVL.

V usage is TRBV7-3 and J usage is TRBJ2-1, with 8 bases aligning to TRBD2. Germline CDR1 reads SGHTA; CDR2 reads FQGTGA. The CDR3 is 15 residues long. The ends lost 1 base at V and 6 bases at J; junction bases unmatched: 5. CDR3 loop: CASSLMSGGTNEQFF. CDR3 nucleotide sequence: TGTGCCAGCAGCTTAATGAGCGGGGGAACCAATGAGCAGTTCTTC. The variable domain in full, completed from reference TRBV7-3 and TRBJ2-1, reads GAGVSQTPSNKVTEKGKYVELRCDPISGHTALYWYRQSLGQGPEFLIYFQGTGAADDSGLPNDRFFAVRPEGSVSTLKIQRTERGDSAVYLCASSLMSGGTNEQFFGPGTRLTVL.

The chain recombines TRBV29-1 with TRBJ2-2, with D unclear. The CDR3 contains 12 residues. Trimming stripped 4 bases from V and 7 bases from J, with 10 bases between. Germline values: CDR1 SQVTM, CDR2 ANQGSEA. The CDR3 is CSVGHLDGELFF. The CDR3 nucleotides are TGCAGCGTTGGACACCTGGACGGGGAGCTGTTTTTT.

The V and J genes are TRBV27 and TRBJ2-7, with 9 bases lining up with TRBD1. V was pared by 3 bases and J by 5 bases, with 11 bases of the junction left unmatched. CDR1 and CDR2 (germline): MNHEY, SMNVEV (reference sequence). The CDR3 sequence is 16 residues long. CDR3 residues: CASSFGDRVLSDEQYF. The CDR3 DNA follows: TGTGCCAGCAGTTTTGGGGACAGGGTACTGTCAGACGAGCAGTACTTC.

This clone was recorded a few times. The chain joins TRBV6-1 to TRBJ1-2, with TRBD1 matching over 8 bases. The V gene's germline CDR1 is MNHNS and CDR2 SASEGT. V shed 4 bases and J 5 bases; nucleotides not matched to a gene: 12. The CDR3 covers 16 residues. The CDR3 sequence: CASSVSRGLNIYGYTF. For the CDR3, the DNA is TGTGCCAGCAGTGTTTCCAGGGGGCTAAATATTTATGGCTACACCTTC.

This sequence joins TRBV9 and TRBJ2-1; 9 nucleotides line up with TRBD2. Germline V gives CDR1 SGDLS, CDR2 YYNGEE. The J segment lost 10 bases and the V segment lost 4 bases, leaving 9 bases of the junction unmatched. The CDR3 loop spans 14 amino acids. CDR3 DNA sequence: TGTGCCAGCAGCTATTCGCGGGAGGGCGGGGAGCAGTTCTTC. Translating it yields CASSYSREGGEQFF.

CDR3 region: CASRTGREGNQPQHF. As DNA, the CDR3 is TGTGCCAGCCGGACAGGGCGAGAAGGGAATCAGCCCCAGCATTTT. This chain connects TRBV2 to TRBJ1-5; 8 bases match TRBD1. The germline V gene encodes CDR1 SNHLY and CDR2 FYNNEI. The V gene end was trimmed by 8 bases and the J gene end by 4 bases; junction bases not matched to a gene: 10. The CDR3 loop spans 15 amino acids.

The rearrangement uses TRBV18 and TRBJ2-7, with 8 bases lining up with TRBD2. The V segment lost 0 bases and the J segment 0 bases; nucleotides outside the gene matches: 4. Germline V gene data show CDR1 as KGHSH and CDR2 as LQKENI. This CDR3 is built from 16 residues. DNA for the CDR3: TGTGCCAGCTCACCACCAGCGGGACTAGACTCCTACGAGCAGTACTTC. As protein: CASSPPAGLDSYEQYF. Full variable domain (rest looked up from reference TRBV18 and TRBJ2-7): NAGVMQNPRHLVRRRGQEARLRCSPMKGHSHVYWYRQLPEEGLKFMVYLQKENIIDESGMPKERFSAEFPKEGPSILRIQQVVRGDSAAYFCASSPPAGLDSYEQYFGPGTRLTVT.

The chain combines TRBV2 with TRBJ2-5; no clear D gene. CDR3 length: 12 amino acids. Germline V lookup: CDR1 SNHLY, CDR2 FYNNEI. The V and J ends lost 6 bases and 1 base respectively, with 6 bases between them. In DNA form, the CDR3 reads TGTGCCAGCAGACCAGTCCAAGAGACCCAGTACTTC. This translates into CASRPVQETQYF.

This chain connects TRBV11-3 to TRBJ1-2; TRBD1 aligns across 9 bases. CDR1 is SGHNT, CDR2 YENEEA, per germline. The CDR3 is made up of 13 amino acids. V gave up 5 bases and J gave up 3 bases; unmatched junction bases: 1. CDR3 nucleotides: TGTGCCAGCAGCGGACAGGGGCACTATGGCTACACCTTC. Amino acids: CASSGQGHYGYTF.

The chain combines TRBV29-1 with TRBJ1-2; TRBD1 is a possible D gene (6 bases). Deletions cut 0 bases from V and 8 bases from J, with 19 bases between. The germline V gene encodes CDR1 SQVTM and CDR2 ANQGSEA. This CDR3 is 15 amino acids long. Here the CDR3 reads CSVEDPRGRWGGYTF. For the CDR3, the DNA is TGCAGCGTTGAAGATCCCAGGGGAAGATGGGGAGGCTACACCTTC.

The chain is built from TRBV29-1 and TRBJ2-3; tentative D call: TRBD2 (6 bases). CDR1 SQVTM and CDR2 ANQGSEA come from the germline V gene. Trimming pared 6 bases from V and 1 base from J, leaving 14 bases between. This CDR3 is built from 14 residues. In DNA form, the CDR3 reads TGCAGCGTCCCTCGGGCTAGCGGCACAGATACGCAGTATTTT. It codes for CSVPRASGTDTQYF.

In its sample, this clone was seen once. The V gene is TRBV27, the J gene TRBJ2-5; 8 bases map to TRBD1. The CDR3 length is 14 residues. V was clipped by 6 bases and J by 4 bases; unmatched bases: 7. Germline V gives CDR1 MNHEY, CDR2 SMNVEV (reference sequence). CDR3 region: CASRSGGSGETQYF. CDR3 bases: TGTGCCAGCAGATCAGGGGGCTCGGGAGAGACCCAGTACTTC.

CDR3 residues: CASSPGEADYNEQFF. The DNA for the CDR3 is TGTGCCAGCAGCCCCGGGGAGGCGGACTACAATGAGCAGTTCTTC. V and J are TRBV7-6 and TRBJ2-1; perhaps TRBD2 as D (6 bases). The V gene's germline CDR1 is SGHVS and CDR2 FNYEAQ. The length of the CDR3 is 15 residues. V lost 5 bases, J lost 3 bases, and 14 bases lay in between.